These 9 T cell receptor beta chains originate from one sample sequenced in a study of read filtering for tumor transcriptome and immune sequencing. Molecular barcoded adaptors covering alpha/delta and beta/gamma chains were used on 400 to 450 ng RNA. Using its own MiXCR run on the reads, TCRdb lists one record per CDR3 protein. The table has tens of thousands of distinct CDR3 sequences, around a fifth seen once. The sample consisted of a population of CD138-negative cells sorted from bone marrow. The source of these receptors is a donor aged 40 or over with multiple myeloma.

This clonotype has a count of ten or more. CDR3 residues: CASSWDSNSPLHF. The CDR3 nucleotides read TGTGCCAGCTCCTGGGACAGTAATTCACCCCTCCACTTT. The rearrangement links TRBV6-6 to TRBJ1-6; 7 nucleotides match TRBD1. In germline, CDR1 is MNHNY, CDR2 SVGAGI (reference sequence). J lost 6 bases, V lost 8 bases, and 4 bases had no gene match. The CDR3 extends over 13 amino acids.

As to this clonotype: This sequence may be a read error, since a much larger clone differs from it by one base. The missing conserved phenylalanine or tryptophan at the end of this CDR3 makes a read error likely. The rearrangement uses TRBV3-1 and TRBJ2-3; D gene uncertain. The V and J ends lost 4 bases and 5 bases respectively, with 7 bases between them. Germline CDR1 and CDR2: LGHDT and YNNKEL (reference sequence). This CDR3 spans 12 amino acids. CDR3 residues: CASSRTIDTQYL. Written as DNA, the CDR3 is TGTGCCAGCAGCCGAACAATAGATACGCAGTATTTA.

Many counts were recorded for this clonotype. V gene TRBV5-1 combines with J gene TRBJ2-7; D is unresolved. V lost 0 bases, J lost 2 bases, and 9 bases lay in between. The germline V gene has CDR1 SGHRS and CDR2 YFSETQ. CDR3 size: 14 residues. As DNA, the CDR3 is TGCGCCAGCAGCTTGGGTTCGGACCCCTACGAGCAGTACTTC. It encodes CASSLGSDPYEQYF.

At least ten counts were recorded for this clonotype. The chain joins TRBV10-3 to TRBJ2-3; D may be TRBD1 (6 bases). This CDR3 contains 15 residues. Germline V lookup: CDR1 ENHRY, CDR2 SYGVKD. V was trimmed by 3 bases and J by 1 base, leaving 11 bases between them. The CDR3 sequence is CAISDIEGGTDTQYF. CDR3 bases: TGTGCCATCAGTGATATCGAGGGGGGCACAGATACGCAGTATTTT.

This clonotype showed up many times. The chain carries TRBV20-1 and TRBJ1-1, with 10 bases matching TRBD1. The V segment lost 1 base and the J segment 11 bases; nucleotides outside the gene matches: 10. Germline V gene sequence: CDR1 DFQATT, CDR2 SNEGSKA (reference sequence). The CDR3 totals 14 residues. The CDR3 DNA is TGCAGTGCTAGAGGCCCCGGGACAGGGGTCGCCGCTTTCTTT. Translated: CSARGPGTGVAAFF.

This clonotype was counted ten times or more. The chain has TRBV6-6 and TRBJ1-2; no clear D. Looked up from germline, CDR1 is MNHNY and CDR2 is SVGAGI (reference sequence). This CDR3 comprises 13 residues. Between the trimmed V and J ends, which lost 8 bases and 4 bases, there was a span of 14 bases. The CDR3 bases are TGTGCCAGCCGCGGCAGCTCAAGCTATGGCTACACCTTC. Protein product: CASRGSSSYGYTF.

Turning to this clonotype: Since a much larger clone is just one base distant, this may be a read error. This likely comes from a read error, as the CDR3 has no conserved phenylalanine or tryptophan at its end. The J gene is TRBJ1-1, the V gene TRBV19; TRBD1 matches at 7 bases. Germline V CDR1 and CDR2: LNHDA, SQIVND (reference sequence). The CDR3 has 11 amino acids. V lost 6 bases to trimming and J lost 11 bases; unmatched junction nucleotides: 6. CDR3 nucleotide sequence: TGTGCCAGTAGGATGGGACAGCGGGCTTTCTAT. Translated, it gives CASRMGQRAFY.

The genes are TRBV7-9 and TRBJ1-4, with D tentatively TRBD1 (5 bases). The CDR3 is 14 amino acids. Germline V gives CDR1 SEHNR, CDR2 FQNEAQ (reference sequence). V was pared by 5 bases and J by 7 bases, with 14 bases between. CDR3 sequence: CASSPDGAGEKLFF. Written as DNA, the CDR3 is TGTGCCAGCAGCCCCGACGGGGCAGGTGAAAAACTGTTTTTT. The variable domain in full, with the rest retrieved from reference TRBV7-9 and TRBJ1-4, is DTGVSQNPRHKITKRGQNVTFRCDPISEHNRLYWYRQTLGQGPEFLTYFQNEAQLEKSRLLSDRFSAERPKGSFSTLEIQRTEQGDSAMYLCASSPDGAGEKLFFGSGTQLSVL.

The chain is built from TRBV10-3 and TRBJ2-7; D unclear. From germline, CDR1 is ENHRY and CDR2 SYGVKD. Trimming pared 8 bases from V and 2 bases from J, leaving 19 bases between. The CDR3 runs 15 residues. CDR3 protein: CAIGRGSRQPYEQYF. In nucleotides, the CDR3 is TGTGCCATCGGTCGTGGCAGCCGTCAACCCTACGAGCAGTACTTC.